This T cell receptor beta chain was identified in a study of T cell responses to AZD1222 COVID-19 vaccine. The CDR3 is made up of 16 amino acids. The J segment lost 4 bases and the V segment lost 9 bases, leaving 12 bases of the junction unmatched. Germline values: CDR1 MDHEN, CDR2 SYDVKM. Assay used: immunoSEQ multiplex PCR; TCRdb lists only in-frame clones, some missing. The repertoire has 130,000 or so clones, roughly 84% of them found once; the top ten carry roughly 12%. The sample in question was peripheral blood, obtained on day 0 of AZD1222 vaccination. This chain connects TRBV28 to TRBJ2-3; TRBD1 agrees at 11 bases. The receptor comes from an adult in good health. The CDR3 DNA sequence: TGTGCCAGTAGGACAGGGGGCGCCCGGGCGGCAGATACGCAGTATTTT. Translation gives CASRTGGARAADTQYF.